This T cell receptor beta chain came from a study of T cell repertoires in ileal Crohn's disease. Measured with immunoSEQ multiplex PCR; TCRdb has only the in-frame clones, and not every one. Found here are about 18,000 clones, about 80% of them singletons; the top ten hold 4% to 4.5%. Time point specified: inflamed ileum from the surgical specimen. J lost 4 bases, V lost 4 bases, and 8 bases had no gene match. The length of the CDR3 is 15 residues. Germline V gene sequence: CDR1 SGDLS, CDR2 YYNGEE. Material: ileal tissue. The receptor's source is an adult with Crohn's disease. The chain is built from TRBV9 and TRBJ2-1, with TRBD2 matching over 7 bases. CDR3 sequence reads: CASSLGLAEYNEQFF. CDR3 coding DNA: TGTGCCAGCAGCCTCGGGCTAGCGGAGTACAATGAGCAGTTCTTC.